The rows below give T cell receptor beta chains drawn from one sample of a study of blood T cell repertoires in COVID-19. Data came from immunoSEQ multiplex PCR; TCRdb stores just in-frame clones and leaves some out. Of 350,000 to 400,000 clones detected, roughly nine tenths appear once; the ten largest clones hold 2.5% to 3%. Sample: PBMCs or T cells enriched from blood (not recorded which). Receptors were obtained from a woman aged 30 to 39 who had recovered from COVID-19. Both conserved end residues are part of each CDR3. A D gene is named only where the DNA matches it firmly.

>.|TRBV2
CAGFTGRSSGYTF
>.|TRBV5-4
CASSVLSASGEAFF
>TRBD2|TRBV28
CASREREGKSDTQYF
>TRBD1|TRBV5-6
CASSLGGQGAAEQFF
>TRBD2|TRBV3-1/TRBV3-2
CASSPSGGLLGETQYF
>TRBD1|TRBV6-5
CASRFRTGNYGYTF
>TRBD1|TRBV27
CASRRTGGSNQPQHF
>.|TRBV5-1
CASSFGDSYEQYF
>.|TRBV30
CAWIIRGTEAFF
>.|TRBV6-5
CASSLSRGEQFF
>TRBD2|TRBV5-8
CASSSGGWASGYTDTQYF
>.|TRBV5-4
CASSLVAASSYEQYF
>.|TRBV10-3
CAINTGSSYEQYF
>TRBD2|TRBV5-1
CASSPAGGPYEQYF
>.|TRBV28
CASSPLMTTEAFF
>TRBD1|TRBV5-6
CASSLVGQGLSGYTF
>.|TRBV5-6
CASSWQGPGTQYF
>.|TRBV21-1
CASSKGALRGLVYYGYTF
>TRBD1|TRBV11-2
CASSLDPGTGWGNEQFF
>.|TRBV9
CASSPRPSVQGNEQFF
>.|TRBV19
CASSRGGQGNQPQHF
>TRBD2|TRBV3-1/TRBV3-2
CASSQAGTSKNEQFF
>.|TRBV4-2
CASSVQLDIYNEQFF
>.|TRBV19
CASSIDRAGNQPQHF
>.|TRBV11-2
CASSLFPGLNTEAFF
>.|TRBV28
CASRLGWTENTEAFF
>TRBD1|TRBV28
CASSVTGAYGYTF
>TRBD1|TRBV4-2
CASSQDLDRGRRETEAFF
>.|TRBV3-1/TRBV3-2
CASSSHQQATGTQYF
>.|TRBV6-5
CASSYSDRINYGYTF
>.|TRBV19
CASSSQNSPLHF
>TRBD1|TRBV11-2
CASSLDLGDRGRTLHF
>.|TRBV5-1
CASSLGQLDTEAFF
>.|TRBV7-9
CASRGTNNYEQYF
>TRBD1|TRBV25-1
CASSETGPNYGYTF
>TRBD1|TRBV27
CASTPLFQGGTEAFF
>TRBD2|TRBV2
CASSGEGAYNEQFF
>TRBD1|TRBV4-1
CASSQPTGGEQFF
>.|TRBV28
CASSLGQSFNQPQHF
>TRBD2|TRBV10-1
CASPPPTSAYYEQYF
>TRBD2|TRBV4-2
CASSQVTSGREDTQYF
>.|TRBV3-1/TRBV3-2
CASKSSGGNTIYF
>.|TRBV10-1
CASSVKGNYGYTF
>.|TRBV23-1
CASSSVGHQGKLRNTIYF
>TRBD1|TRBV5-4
CASSLGDSETQYF
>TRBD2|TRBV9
CASTLSSSGRTDTQYF
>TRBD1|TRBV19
CASSQPPGQGSYEQYF
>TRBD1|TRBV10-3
CAIKAGGGTEAFF
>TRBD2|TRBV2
CASQLATSTDTQYF
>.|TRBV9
CASSVAPDTSGNTIYF
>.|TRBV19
CASSMAFQGLHEQYF
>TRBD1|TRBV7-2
CASSSQGQGSSYEQYF
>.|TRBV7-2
CASSTYTRGGYTF
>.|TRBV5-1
CASSWTVFNEKLFF
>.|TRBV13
CASSLGLRGGADIQYF